A selection of T cell receptor beta chains follows, all from one sample in a study of blood T cell repertoires in COVID-19. Libraries were prepared by immunoSEQ multiplex PCR; TCRdb keeps only in-frame clonotypes and omits some of them. Seen here are around 200,000 clones, roughly 90% observed once, and the top ten hold approximately 0.8%. Sequenced sample: PBMCs or T cells enriched from blood (not recorded which). The receptor set was obtained from a woman aged 18-29 years who had recovered from COVID-19. Both conserved end residues are trimmed from each CDR3. The order of the fields is clone size, J gene, V gene, CDR3 protein. Size values are once, few and many counts, or a class for expanded clones, and some rows have none.

>NA|TRBJ1-2|TRBV14
ASSRVRGNYGYT
>NA|TRBJ2-5|TRBV2
ASTADWRETQY
>NA|TRBJ1-1|TRBV28
ASSAGNTEAF
>NA|TRBJ1-1|TRBV6-5
ASSYRWNTEAF
>NA|TRBJ2-2|TRBV6-6
ASSPARGRGNTGELF
>NA|TRBJ2-7|TRBV2
ASSYSGRNEQY
>once|TRBJ1-3|TRBV7-9
ASSLSLANTIY
>NA|TRBJ1-6|TRBV28
ASSRDRVSPLH
>NA|TRBJ1-2|TRBV9
ASSVLPDFPGNYGYT
>NA|TRBJ1-2|TRBV6-2/TRBV6-3
ASSYSRTGNYGYT
>NA|TRBJ2-1|TRBV7-3
ASSLGRDRGNEQF